This entry lists 2 T cell receptor beta chains sequenced from one sample in a study of CD8 T cell repertoires and HIV-1 epitope variants. Measured with immunoSEQ multiplex PCR; TCRdb has only the in-frame clones, and not every one. The sample contains some 4,000 clones, 50% to 70% of which appear only once. These receptors are not linked to any known antigen. Sequenced input: cultured CD8+ T cells derived from PBMCs. The receptors stem from a male donor with HIV.

Note on this clone: Germline and junction disagree at one end, which may indicate a read error. V and J are TRBV27 and TRBJ2-1, with TRBD2 matching over 14 bases. The length of the CDR3 is 16 residues. Germline loops: CDR1 MNHEY, CDR2 SMNVEV (reference sequence). The CDR3 coding sequence is TGTGCCGGCAGCCCCCTGACTAGCGGGGGGGCCCATGAGCAGTTCTTC. Protein: CAGSPLTSGGAHEQFF.

The rearrangement links TRBV2 to TRBJ2-1, with 10 positions matching TRBD2. This CDR3 comprises 14 residues. J lost 4 bases, V lost 7 bases, and 4 bases had no gene match. Germline V gene sequence: CDR1 SNHLY, CDR2 FYNNEI. In DNA, the CDR3 is TGTGCCAGCAAGATGACTAGCGGGTACAATGAGCAGTTCTTC. It is translated as CASKMTSGYNEQFF.